One and the same sample provided the 2 T cell receptor beta chains below, sequenced in a study of T cell repertoires in cytomegalovirus infection. TCRdb used MiXCR to reprocess the reads, holding one entry per CDR3 protein. Of around 450,000 distinct CDR3 sequences in the sample, approximately 33% were seen once. The material sequenced was PBMCs. These TCRs come from a human donor in good health (CMV status not recorded). Some clones in this sample may be carry-over from other donors' samples.

Comment on this clonotype: Since a much larger clone is just one base distant, this may be a read error. The chain uses TRBV7-2 and TRBJ2-7; D remains unclear. Germline V gene lookup returns CDR1 SGHTA and CDR2 FQGNSA. This CDR3 is 13 amino acids long. CDR3 bases: TGTGCCAGAAGCTTAGATGATTCCTACGAGCAGTACTTC. Amino acid sequence: CARSLDDSYEQYF.

The rearrangement uses TRBV2 and TRBJ2-1; D remains unclear. CDR1 and CDR2 from the germline V gene are SNHLY and FYNNEI. This CDR3 region has 15 residues. V was shortened by 2 bases and J by 0 bases, with 8 bases between the two germline ends. DNA of the CDR3: TGTGCCAGCAGTGAAAGACTGAGCTCCTACAATGAGCAGTTCTTC. It translates to CASSERLSSYNEQFF. The variable domain in full, with the rest retrieved from reference TRBV2 and TRBJ2-1, is EPEVTQTPSHQVTQMGQEVILRCVPISNHLYFYWYRQILGQKVEFLVSFYNNEISEKSEIFDDQFSVERPDGSNFTLKIRSTKLEDSAMYFCASSERLSSYNEQFFGPGTRLTVL.